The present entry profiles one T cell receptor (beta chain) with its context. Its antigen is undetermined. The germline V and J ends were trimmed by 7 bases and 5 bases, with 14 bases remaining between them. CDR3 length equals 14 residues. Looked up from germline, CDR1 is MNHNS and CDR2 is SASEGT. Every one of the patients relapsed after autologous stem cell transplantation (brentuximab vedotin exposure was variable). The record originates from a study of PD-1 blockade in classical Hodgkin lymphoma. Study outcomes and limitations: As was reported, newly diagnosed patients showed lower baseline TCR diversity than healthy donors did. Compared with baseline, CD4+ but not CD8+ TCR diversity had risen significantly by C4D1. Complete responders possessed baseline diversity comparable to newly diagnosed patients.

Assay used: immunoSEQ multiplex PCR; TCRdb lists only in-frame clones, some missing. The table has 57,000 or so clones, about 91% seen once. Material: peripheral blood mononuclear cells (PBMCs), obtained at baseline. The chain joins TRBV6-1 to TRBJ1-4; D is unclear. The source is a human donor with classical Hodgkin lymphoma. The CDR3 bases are TGTGCCAGCAAAGTGGGATACGGGAATGAAAAACTGTTTTTT. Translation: CASKVGYGNEKLFF.